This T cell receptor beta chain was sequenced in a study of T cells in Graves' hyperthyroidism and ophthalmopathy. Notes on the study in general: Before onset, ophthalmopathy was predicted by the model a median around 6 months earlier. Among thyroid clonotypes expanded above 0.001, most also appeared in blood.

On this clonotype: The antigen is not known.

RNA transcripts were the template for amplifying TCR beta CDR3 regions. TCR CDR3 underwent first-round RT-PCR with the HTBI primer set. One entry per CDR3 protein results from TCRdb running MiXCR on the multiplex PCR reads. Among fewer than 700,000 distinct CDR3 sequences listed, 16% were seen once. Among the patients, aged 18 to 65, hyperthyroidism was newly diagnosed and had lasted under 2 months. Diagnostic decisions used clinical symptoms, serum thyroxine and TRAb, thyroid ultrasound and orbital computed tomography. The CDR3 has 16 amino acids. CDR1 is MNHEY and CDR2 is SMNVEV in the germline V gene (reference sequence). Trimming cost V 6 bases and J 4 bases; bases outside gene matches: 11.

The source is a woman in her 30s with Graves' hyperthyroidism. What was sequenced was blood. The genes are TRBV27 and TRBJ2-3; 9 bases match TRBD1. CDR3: CASSRLPDRGSDTQYF. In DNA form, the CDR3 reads TGTGCCAGCAGCCGACTCCCGGACAGGGGATCAGATACGCAGTATTTT.